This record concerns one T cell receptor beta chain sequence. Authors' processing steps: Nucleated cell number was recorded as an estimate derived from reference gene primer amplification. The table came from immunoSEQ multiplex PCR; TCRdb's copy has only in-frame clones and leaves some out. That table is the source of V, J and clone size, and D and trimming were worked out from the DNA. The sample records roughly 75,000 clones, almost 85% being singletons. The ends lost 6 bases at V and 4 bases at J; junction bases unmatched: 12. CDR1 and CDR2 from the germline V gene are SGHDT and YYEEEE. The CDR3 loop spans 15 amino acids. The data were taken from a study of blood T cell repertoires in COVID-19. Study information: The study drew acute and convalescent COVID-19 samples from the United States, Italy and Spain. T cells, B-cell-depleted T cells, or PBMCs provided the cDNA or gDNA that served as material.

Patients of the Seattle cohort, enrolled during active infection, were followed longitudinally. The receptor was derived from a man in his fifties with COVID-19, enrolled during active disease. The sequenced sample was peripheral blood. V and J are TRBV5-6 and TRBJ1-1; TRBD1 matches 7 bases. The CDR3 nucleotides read TGTGCCAGCATCCATCTGACAGGGATGACCACTGAAGCTTTCTTT. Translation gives CASIHLTGMTTEAFF.